This TCR beta chain was recovered during a study of long-term antiretroviral therapy in people with HIV. Broader study findings: Drawn between about 2004 and 2018, the blood was possibly obtained under older ART regimens. The study found that diversity rose after ART but stayed below transplant donor controls. Clonotypes expanded prior to ART showed repertoire dominance at all sampled time points.

Treatment of all HIV participants took place in the United States. A note on this clone: As yet, its antigen is unknown.

Assay version v3.0 of immunoSEQ was used, and it was run at survey level. Assay: immunoSEQ multiplex PCR; the TCRdb copy retains only in-frame clones and omits some. The repertoire holds approximately 8,900 clones, with around 77% as singletons. The CDR3 is 16 residues long. V lost 1 base and J 2 bases, leaving 16 bases between the germline ends. Germline V gene lookup returns CDR1 SGHKS and CDR2 YYEKEE (reference sequence). This sample comprised unsorted PBMCs, obtained 0.4 years before starting antiretroviral therapy. This receptor was taken from a man aged 25-45 years with HIV. V gene TRBV5-5 combines with J gene TRBJ2-7; possibly TRBD2 for D (6 bases). The CDR3 spells CASSLTSRRGTYEQYF. Here the CDR3 DNA reads TGTGCCAGCAGCTTGACGAGCAGGCGCGGGACCTACGAGCAGTACTTC.